The clone carrying this T cell receptor beta chain was counted ten times or more. The data were obtained in a study of T cells in Graves' hyperthyroidism and ophthalmopathy. CDR3 length: 16 amino acids. The germline gives CDR1 SNHLY, CDR2 FYNNEI. The germline V and J ends were trimmed by 5 bases and 6 bases, with 19 bases remaining between them. Amplification yielded TCR beta CDR3 regions, with RNA transcripts as the source. With the HTBI primer set, the TCR CDR3 went through a first round of RT-PCR. TCRdb used MiXCR to reprocess the multiplex PCR reads, holding one entry per CDR3 protein. The data hold approximately 620,000 distinct CDR3 sequences, with over 11% observed a single time. Blood was sampled at initial diagnosis of hyperthyroidism, prior to onset of any ophthalmopathy symptoms.

This TCR derives from a woman aged 25 to 39 with Graves' hyperthyroidism that later progressed to Graves' ophthalmopathy. The specimen sequenced was blood. The chain uses TRBV2 and TRBJ2-2; D is undetermined. The CDR3 coding sequence is TGTGCCAGCAGTCGGCCGGACCCCTGGGCCGCCGGGGAGCTGTTTTTT. Translation: CASSRPDPWAAGELFF.